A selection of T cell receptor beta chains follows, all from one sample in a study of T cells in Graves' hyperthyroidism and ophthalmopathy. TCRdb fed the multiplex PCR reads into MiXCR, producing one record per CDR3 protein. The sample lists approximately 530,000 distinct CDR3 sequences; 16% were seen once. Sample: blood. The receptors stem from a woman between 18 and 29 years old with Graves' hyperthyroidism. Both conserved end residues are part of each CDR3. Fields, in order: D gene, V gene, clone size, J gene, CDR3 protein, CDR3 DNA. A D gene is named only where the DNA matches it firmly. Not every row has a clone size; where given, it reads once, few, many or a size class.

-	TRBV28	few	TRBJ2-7	CASSLSPSAPRYEQYF	TGTGCCAGCAGTTTGTCTCCGTCGGCTCCGCGGTACGAGCAGTACTTC
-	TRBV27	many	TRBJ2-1	CASSLTRGNEQFF	TGTGCCAGCAGTTTAACCCGGGGGAATGAGCAGTTCTTC
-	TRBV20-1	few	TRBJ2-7	CSARDRGGFYEQYF	TGCAGTGCTAGAGATCGGGGCGGTTTCTACGAGCAGTACTTC
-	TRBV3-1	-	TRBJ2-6	CASSSSSGANVLAF	TGTGCCAGCAGTAGCAGCTCTGGGGCCAACGTCCTGGCTTTC
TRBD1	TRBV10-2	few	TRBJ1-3	CASSERDRIEGNTIYF	TGCGCCAGCAGTGAGAGGGACAGAATTGAGGGAAACACCATATATTTT
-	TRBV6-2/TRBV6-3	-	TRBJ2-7	CASTLGEDTSYEQCF	TGTGCCAGCACCCTTGGAGAGGACACCTCCTACGAGCAGTGCTTC
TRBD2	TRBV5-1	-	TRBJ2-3	CASRISVFSRLKAGERDTQYF	TGCGCCAGCAGGATTTCTGTCTTCAGTAGGTTAAAGGCGGGAGAACGGGATACGCAGTATTTT
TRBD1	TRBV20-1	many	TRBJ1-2	CSVKTPGGTGYTF	TGCAGTGTTAAAACTCCAGGGGGGACTGGCTACACCTTC
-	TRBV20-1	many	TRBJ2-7	CSAKGEVAYEQYF	TGCAGTGCTAAGGGAGAAGTTGCCTACGAGCAGTACTTC
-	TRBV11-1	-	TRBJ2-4	CASSPDHGTNEGSMAKNIQYF	TGTGCCAGCAGCCCAGACCACGGGACAAACGAGGGTTCAATGGCCAAAAACATTCAGTACTTC